This T cell receptor (beta chain) was identified in a study of blood T cell repertoires in COVID-19. This CDR3 has 14 amino acids. V shed 5 bases and J shed 4 bases, with 12 bases lying between them. Germline CDR1 SGHTA, CDR2 FQGNSA. This table comes from immunoSEQ multiplex PCR, and its TCRdb copy is limited to in-frame clones, with some not included. The table shows 110,000 to 150,000 clones, with about 89% occurring only once. The chain links TRBV7-2 to TRBJ2-1, with D unclear. The specimen was peripheral blood. The sequence was obtained from a man aged 55 to 69 with active or convalescent COVID-19. The CDR3 region is CASSGQYSYNEQFF. CDR3 nucleotide sequence: TGTGCCAGCAGCGGCCAGTACAGTTACAATGAGCAGTTCTTC.